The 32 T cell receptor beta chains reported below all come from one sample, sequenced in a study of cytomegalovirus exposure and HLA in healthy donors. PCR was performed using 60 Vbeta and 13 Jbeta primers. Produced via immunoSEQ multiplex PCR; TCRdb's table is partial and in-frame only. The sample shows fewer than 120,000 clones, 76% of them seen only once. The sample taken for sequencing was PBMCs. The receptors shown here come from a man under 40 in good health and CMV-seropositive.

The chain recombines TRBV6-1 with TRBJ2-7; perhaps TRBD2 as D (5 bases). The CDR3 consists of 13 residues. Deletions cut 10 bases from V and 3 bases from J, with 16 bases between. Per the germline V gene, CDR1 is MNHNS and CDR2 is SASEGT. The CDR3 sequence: CATRGPGIYEQYF. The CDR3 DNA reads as TGTGCCACTCGCGGCCCGGGAATCTACGAGCAGTACTTC.

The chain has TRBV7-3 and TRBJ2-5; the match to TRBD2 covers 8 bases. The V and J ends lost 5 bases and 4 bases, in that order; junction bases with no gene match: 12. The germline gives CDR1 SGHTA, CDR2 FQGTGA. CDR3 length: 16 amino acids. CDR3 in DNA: TGTGCCAGCAGCCCCGCGGGACTAGGGATCCGAGAGACCCAGTACTTC. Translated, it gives CASSPAGLGIRETQYF.

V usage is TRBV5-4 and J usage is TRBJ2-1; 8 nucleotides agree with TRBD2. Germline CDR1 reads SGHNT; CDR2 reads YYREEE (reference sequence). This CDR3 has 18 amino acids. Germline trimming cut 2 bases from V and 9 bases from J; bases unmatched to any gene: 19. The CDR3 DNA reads TGTGCCAGCAGCTTCCAGGGTCCGGGACTAGTTTATCGACGTGAGCAGTTCTTC. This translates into CASSFQGPGLVYRREQFF.

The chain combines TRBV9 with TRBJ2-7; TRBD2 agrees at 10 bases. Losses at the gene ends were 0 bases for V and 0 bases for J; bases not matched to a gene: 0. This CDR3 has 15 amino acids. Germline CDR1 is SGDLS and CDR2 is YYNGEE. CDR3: CASSVGTSGSYEQYF. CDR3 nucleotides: TGTGCCAGCAGCGTAGGGACTAGCGGCTCCTACGAGCAGTACTTC.

CDR3 DNA: TGCGCCAGCAGCCAAGGATTTACTAGCGGCTCCTACAATGAGCAGTTCTTC. Its protein product is CASSQGFTSGSYNEQFF. The V call is TRBV4-3, the J call TRBJ2-1; 8 bases agree with TRBD2. Trimming removed 1 base from V and 0 bases from J; junction bases left unmatched: 5. The CDR3 is 17 residues long. CDR1 LGHNA and CDR2 YSLEER come from the germline V gene.

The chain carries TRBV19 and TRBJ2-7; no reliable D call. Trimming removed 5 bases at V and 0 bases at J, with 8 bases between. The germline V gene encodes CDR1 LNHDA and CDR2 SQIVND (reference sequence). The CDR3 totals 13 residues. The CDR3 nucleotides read TGTGCCAGTAGTCGAGGCGGCTCCTACGAGCAGTACTTC. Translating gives CASSRGGSYEQYF. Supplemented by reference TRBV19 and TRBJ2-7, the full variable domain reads DGGITQSPKYLFRKEGQNVTLSCEQNLNHDAMYWYRQDPGQGLRLIYYSQIVNDFQKGDIAEGYSVSREKKESFPLTVTSAQKNPTAFYLCASSRGGSYEQYFGPGTRLTVT.

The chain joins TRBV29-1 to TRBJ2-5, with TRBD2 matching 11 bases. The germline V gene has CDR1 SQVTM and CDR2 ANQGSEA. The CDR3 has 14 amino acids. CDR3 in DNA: TGCACCGGTACTAGCGGGGGCTTCGGAGAGACCCAGTACTTC. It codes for CTGTSGGFGETQYF.

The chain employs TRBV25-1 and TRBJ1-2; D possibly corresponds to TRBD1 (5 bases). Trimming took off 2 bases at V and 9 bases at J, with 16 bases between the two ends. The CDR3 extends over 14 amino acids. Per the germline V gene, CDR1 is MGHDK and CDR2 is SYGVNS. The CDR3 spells CASSEGDWAESYTF. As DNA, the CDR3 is TGTGCCAGCAGTGAAGGGGACTGGGCGGAGAGCTACACCTTC.

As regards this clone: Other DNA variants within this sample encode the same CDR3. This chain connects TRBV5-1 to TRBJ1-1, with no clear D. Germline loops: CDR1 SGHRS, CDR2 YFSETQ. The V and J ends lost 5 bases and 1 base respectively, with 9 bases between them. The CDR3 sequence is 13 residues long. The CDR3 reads CASSSTENTEAFF. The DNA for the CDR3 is TGCGCCAGCAGTTCAACAGAGAACACTGAAGCTTTCTTT.

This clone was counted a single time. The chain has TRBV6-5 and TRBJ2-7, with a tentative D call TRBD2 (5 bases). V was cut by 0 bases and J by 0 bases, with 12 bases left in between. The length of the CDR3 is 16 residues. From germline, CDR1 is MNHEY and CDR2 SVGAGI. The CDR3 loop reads CASSYSSGIGSYEQYF. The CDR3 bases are TGTGCCAGCAGTTACTCGTCGGGGATAGGCTCCTACGAGCAGTACTTC.

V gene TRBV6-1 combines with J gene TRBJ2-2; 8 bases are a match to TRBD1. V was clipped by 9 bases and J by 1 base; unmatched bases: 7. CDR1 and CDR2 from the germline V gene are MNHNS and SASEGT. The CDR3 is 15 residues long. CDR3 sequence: CASAGQGGNTGELFF. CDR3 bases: TGTGCCAGTGCCGGACAGGGCGGGAACACCGGGGAGCTGTTTTTT.

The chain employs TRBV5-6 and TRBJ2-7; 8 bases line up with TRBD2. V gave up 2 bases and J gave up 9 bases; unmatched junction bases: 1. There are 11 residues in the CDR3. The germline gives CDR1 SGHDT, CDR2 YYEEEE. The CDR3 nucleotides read TGTGCCAGCAGCTTAAGCGGGAGGCAGTACTTC. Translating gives CASSLSGRQYF. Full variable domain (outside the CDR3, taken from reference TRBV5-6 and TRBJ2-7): DAGVTQSPTHLIKTRGQQVTLRCSPKSGHDTVSWYQQALGQGPQFIFQYYEEEERQRGNFPDRFSGHQFPNYSSELNVNALLLGDSALYLCASSLSGRQYFGPGTRLTVT.

The CDR3, as DNA: TGTGCCAGCAGCGTTGGGGGCCTCTCCTACAATGAGCAGTTCTTC. Residues: CASSVGGLSYNEQFF. The chain carries TRBV9 and TRBJ2-1, with TRBD1 as a possible D gene (6 bases). This CDR3 contains 15 residues. The germline V gene encodes CDR1 SGDLS and CDR2 YYNGEE. Trimming cost V 2 bases and J 0 bases, with 9 bases left between them.

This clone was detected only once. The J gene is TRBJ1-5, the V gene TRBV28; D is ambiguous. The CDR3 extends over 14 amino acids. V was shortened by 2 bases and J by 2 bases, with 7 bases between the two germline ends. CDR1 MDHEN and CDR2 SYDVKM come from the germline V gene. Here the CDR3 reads CASSLIRGNQPQHF. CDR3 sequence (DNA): TGTGCCAGCAGTTTAATACGGGGCAATCAGCCCCAGCATTTT.

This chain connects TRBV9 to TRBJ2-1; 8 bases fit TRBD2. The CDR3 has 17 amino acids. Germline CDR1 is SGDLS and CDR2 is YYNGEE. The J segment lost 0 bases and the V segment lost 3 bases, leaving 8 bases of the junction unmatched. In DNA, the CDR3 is TGTGCCAGCAGCGAAGGGATAGCGGGGTCCTCCTACAATGAGCAGTTCTTC. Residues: CASSEGIAGSSYNEQFF.

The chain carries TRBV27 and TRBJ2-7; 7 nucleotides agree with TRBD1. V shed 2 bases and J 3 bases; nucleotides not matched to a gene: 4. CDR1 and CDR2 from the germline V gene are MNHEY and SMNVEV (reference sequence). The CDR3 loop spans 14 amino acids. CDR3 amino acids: CASSLGAGGYEQYF. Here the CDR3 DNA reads TGTGCCAGCAGTTTAGGGGCAGGGGGCTACGAGCAGTACTTC.

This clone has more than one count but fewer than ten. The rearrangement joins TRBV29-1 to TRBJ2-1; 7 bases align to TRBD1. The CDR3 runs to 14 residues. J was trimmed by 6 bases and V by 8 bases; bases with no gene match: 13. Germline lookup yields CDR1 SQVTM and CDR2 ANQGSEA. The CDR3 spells CSFIQGTLFNEQFF. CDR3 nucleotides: TGCAGCTTCATACAGGGGACCTTATTCAATGAGCAGTTCTTC.

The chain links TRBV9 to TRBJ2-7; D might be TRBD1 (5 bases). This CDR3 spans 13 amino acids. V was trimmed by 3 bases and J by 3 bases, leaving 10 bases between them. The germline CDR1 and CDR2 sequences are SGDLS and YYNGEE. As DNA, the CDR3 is TGTGCCAGCAGCGGAGGCAGGGACTACGAGCAGTACTTC. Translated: CASSGGRDYEQYF.

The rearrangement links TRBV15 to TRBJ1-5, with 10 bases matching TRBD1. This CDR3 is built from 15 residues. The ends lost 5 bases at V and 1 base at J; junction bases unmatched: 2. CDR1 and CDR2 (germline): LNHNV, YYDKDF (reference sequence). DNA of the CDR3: TGTGCCACCAGCGGGGGACAGGGGAGCAATCAGCCCCAGCATTTT. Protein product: CATSGGQGSNQPQHF.

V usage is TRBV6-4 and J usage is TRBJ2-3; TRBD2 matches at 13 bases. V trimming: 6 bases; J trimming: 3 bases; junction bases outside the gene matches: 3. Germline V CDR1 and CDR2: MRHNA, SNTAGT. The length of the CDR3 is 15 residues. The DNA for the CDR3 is TGTGCCAGCAGCCAGACTAGCGGGGGGACAGATACGCAGTATTTT. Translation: CASSQTSGGTDTQYF.

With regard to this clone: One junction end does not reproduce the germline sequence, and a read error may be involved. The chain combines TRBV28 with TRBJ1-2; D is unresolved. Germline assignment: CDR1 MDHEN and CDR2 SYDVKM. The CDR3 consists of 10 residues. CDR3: CASGFGGYTF. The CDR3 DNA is TGTGCCAGCGGTTTCGGTGGCTACACCTTC.

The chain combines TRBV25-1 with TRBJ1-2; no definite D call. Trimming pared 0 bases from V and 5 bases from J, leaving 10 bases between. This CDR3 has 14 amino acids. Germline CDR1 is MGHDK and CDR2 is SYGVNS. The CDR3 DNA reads TGTGCCAGCAGTGAATATTGGAGGGATTATGGCTACACCTTC. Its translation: CASSEYWRDYGYTF.

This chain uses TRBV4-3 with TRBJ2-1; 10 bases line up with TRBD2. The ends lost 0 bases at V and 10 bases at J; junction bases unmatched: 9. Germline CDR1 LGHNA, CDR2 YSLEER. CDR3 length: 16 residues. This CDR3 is CASSQDRLAGVGEQFF. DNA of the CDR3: TGCGCCAGCAGCCAAGATAGGCTAGCGGGGGTGGGGGAGCAGTTCTTC.

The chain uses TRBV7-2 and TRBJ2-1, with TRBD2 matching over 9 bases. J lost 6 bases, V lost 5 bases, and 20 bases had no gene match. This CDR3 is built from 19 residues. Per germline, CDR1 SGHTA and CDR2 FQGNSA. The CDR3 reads CASSRSSGSGGSFFNEQFF. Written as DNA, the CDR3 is TGTGCCAGCAGCCGTTCCTCGGGGAGCGGGGGGTCCTTCTTCAATGAGCAGTTCTTC.

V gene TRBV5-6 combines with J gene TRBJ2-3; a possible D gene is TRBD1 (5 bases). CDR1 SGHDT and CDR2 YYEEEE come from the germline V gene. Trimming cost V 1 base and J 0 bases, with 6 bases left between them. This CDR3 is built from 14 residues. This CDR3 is CASSLPGSTDTQYF. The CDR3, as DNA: TGTGCCAGCAGCTTGCCAGGGAGCACAGATACGCAGTATTTT.

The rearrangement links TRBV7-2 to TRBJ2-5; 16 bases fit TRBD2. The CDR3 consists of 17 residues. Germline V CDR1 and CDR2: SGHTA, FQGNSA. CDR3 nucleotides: TGTGAGAGCCGGGGACTAGCGGGGGGGCCTGGACAAGAGACCCAGTACTTC. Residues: CESRGLAGGPGQETQYF.

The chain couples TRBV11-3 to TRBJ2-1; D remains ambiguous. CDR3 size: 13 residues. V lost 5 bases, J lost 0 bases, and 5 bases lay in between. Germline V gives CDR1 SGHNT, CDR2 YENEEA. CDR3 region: CASSPRSYNEQFF. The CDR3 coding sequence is TGTGCCAGCAGCCCTCGCTCCTACAATGAGCAGTTCTTC.

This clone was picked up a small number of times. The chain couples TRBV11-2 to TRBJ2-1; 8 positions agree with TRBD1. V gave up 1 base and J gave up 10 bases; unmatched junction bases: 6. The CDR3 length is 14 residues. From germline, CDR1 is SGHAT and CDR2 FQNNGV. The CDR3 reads CASSLGAGGNEQFF. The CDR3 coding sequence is TGTGCCAGCAGCTTAGGGGCAGGGGGCAACGAGCAGTTCTTC.

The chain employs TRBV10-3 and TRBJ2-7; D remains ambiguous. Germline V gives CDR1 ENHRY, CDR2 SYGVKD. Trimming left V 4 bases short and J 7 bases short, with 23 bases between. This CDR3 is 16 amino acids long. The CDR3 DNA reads TGTGCCATCAGTGCCACGACGTCAGGTCGCGATTGGGAGCAGTACTTC. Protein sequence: CAISATTSGRDWEQYF.

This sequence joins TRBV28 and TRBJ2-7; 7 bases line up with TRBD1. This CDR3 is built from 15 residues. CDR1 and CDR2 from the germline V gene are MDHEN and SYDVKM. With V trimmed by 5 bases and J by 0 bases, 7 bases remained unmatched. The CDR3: CASSPRQGPSYEQYF. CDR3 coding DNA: TGTGCCAGCAGTCCACGACAGGGACCCTCCTACGAGCAGTACTTC.

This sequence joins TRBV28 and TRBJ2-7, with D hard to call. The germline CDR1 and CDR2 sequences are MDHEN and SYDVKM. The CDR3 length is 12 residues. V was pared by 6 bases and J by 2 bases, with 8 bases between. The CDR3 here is CASRREAYEQYF. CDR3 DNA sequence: TGTGCCAGCAGGAGAGAAGCCTACGAGCAGTACTTC.

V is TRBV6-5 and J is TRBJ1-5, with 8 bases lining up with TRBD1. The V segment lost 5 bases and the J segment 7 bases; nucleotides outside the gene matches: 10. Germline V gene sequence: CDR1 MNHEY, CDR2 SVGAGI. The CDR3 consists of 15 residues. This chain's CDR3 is CASSPGQGHRQPQHF. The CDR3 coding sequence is TGTGCCAGCAGTCCCGGACAGGGCCACAGGCAGCCCCAGCATTTT.